The rows below give T cell receptor beta chains drawn from one sample of a study of T-cell reconstitution after alpha-beta-depleted transplantation in children. MiXCR, applied by TCRdb to the PCR reads, yields one record per CDR3 protein. The table records roughly 100,000 distinct CDR3 sequences, approximately 5.4% of them present only once. The sample was PBMCs, mostly from graft donor cells, taken 60 days after TCRalphabeta/CD19-depleted stem cell transplant. The source of these receptors is a female patient between 2 and 15 years old who had a stem cell transplant for Fanconi anemia, so the T cells may come from the graft donor. Both conserved end residues are part of each CDR3. Fields, in order: J gene, V gene, clone size, D gene, CDR3 protein, CDR3 DNA. A D gene is named only where the DNA matches it firmly. Clone size, where shown, is once, few, many, or a class for clones that have expanded.

>TRBJ2-7|TRBV6-5|.|.
CASSYHERIYEQYF
TGTGCCAGCAGTTACCACGAGCGCATCTACGAGCAGTACTTC
>TRBJ2-2|TRBV25-1|.|.
CASRENTGELFF
TGTGCCAGCAGGGAGAACACCGGGGAGCTGTTTTTT
>TRBJ2-3|TRBV10-3|many|TRBD1
CAISEGWLDRGRTDTQYF
TGTGCCATCAGTGAGGGGTGGTTGGACAGGGGGAGGACAGATACGCAGTATTTT
>TRBJ2-3|TRBV10-3|many|TRBD2
CAIRGTSGITDTQYF
TGTGCCATCAGGGGGACTAGCGGAATCACAGATACGCAGTATTTT
>TRBJ1-2|TRBV30|.|TRBD1
CAWRLTGRDGYTF
TGTGCCTGGAGATTGACAGGGAGGGATGGCTACACCTTC
>TRBJ2-7|TRBV18|.|.
CASSPSGQISYEQYF
TGTGCCAGCTCACCCTCAGGACAGATCTCCTACGAGCAGTACTTC
>TRBJ2-7|TRBV28|many|TRBD1
CASRLPSGQGRGEQYF
TGTGCCAGCAGACTACCATCGGGACAGGGGAGAGGCGAGCAGTACTTC
>TRBJ2-2|TRBV12-3/TRBV12-4|many|TRBD1
CASRPDRANTGELFF
TGTGCCAGCAGGCCGGACAGGGCGAACACCGGGGAGCTGTTTTTT
>TRBJ2-1|TRBV5-1|few|TRBD1
CASSLWGTGDHNEQFF
TGCGCCAGCAGCTTGTGGGGGACAGGGGATCACAATGAGCAGTTCTTC
>TRBJ2-2|TRBV6-1|many|.
CASSRPNRVATGELFF
TGTGCCAGCAGTCGGCCGAACAGGGTAGCAACCGGGGAGCTGTTTTTT
>TRBJ2-1|TRBV9|many|TRBD2
CASSVDGLVGGLYNEQFF
TGTGCCAGCAGCGTAGACGGACTAGTTGGCGGTCTTTACAATGAGCAGTTCTTC
>TRBJ2-1|TRBV5-1|many|.
CASGMRAYNEQFF
TGCGCCAGCGGAATGAGAGCCTACAATGAGCAGTTCTTC
>TRBJ1-2|TRBV20-1|many|.
CSARGTNYGYTF
TGCAGTGCTAGAGGGACAAACTATGGCTACACCTTC
>TRBJ2-3|TRBV24-1|few|TRBD2
CATSGGAGNTDTQYF
TGTGCCACCAGCGGGGGGGCCGGAAACACAGATACGCAGTATTTT
>TRBJ2-7|TRBV7-8|many|.
CASSTHMVQYF
TGTGCCAGCAGCACCCACATGGTGCAGTACTTC
>TRBJ2-7|TRBV2|.|TRBD2
CASGTSGFYEQYF
TGTGCCAGCGGGACTAGCGGCTTCTACGAGCAGTACTTC
>TRBJ2-7|TRBV11-2|many|TRBD2
CASSLAGTDEQYF
TGTGCCAGCAGCCTAGCGGGGACAGACGAGCAGTACTTC
>TRBJ2-7|TRBV28|many|TRBD1
CASSYRTGVSGYTYEQYF
TGTGCCAGCAGTTATAGGACAGGGGTATCCGGCTACACCTACGAGCAGTACTTC
>TRBJ2-3|TRBV28|.|TRBD2
CASSSWLAGARDTQYF
TGTGCCAGCAGTTCATGGCTAGCGGGGGCCCGTGATACGCAGTATTTT
>TRBJ2-7|TRBV7-9|many|TRBD2
CASSLAHVGLSEQYF
TGTGCCAGCAGCTTAGCGCATGTGGGACTATCCGAGCAGTACTTC
>TRBJ1-1|TRBV2|.|.
CASSEAWANTEAFF
TGTGCCAGCAGTGAAGCGTGGGCTAACACTGAAGCTTTCTTT
>TRBJ2-5|TRBV14|.|.
CASSHLGDLQETQYF
TGTGCCAGCAGCCACTTAGGGGACCTTCAAGAGACCCAGTACTTC
>TRBJ2-7|TRBV5-1|many|.
CASRRDSLYEQYF
TGCGCCAGCAGGCGAGACAGCCTCTACGAGCAGTACTTC
>TRBJ1-2|TRBV30|few|.
CAWSPGNYGYTF
TGTGCCTGGAGTCCGGGAAACTATGGCTACACCTTC
>TRBJ2-1|TRBV7-2|many|.
CASSLGGLYNEQFF
TGTGCCAGCAGCTTAGGGGGACTTTACAATGAGCAGTTCTTC
>TRBJ2-1|TRBV12-3/TRBV12-4|many|.
CASSVKYNEQFF
TGTGCCAGCAGCGTCAAGTACAATGAGCAGTTCTTC
>TRBJ2-2|TRBV7-2|few|.
CASSAGDRPSGGRELFF
TGTGCCAGCAGCGCGGGGGACAGGCCAAGCGGGGGTAGGGAGCTGTTTTTT
>TRBJ2-7|TRBV5-1|few|.
CASSFLLGGTSYEQYF
TGCGCCAGCAGCTTTTTACTCGGAGGGACTTCCTACGAGCAGTACTTC
>TRBJ2-7|TRBV28|.|TRBD2
CATESSGRSSYEQYF
TGTGCCACAGAATCTAGCGGGAGAAGCTCCTACGAGCAGTACTTC
>TRBJ2-5|TRBV9|many|TRBD2
CASSPTPTSRIQETQYF
TGTGCCAGCAGCCCGACCCCGACTAGCCGGATTCAAGAGACCCAGTACTTC
>TRBJ2-3|TRBV20-1|many|TRBD2
CSARVLADGTDTQYF
TGCAGTGCTAGGGTGCTAGCGGATGGAACAGATACGCAGTATTTT
>TRBJ2-2|TRBV30|few|.
CAWSGQNTGELFF
TGTGCCTGGAGTGGGCAGAACACCGGGGAGCTGTTTTTT
>TRBJ2-1|TRBV4-1|.|TRBD2
CASSQLLGLAGVSGNEQFF
TGCGCCAGCAGCCAGTTATTGGGACTAGCGGGAGTGTCGGGCAATGAGCAGTTCTTC
>TRBJ2-3|TRBV7-3|few|TRBD2
CASSLSLAGGEDTQYF
TGTGCCAGCAGCTTATCCCTAGCGGGGGGTGAAGATACGCAGTATTTT
>TRBJ2-3|TRBV7-3|.|.
CASSPRLGATDTQYF
TGTGCCAGCAGCCCTCGACTAGGGGCGACAGATACGCAGTATTTT
>TRBJ2-7|TRBV7-9|few|TRBD1
CASSLATGFEQYF
TGTGCCAGCAGCTTAGCGACAGGGTTCGAGCAGTACTTC
>TRBJ2-3|TRBV28|many|TRBD2
CASNPPGLAASF
TGTGCCAGCAATCCACCGGGACTAGCGGCTTCTTTT
>TRBJ1-5|TRBV12-3/TRBV12-4|many|.
CASRPESGVQPQHF
TGTGCCAGCAGGCCGGAGTCGGGGGTCCAGCCCCAGCATTTT
>TRBJ2-6|TRBV30|many|.
CAWIIGGSGANVLTF
TGTGCCTGGATCATAGGGGGCTCTGGGGCCAACGTCCTGACTTTC
>TRBJ2-7|TRBV5-1|many|.
CASSLGMDISYEQYF
TGCGCCAGCAGCTTGGGGATGGATATCTCCTACGAGCAGTACTTC
>TRBJ2-1|TRBV6-5|few|.
CASSSDGGAYNEQFF
TGTGCCAGCAGTTCCGACGGAGGGGCCTACAATGAGCAGTTCTTC
>TRBJ2-1|TRBV12-3/TRBV12-4|many|.
CASSGLRGPYNEQFF
TGTGCCAGCAGTGGCTTGCGGGGCCCCTACAATGAGCAGTTCTTC
>TRBJ2-2|TRBV2|many|TRBD2
CATSGLARNTGELFF
TGTGCCACTAGCGGACTAGCGCGAAACACCGGGGAGCTGTTTTTT
>TRBJ1-5|TRBV18|.|.
CASSPRTVAARDQPQHF
TGTGCCAGCTCACCTCGGACAGTCGCGGCCCGGGACCAGCCCCAGCATTTT
>TRBJ2-7|TRBV28|many|.
CASSFMGGSYEQYF
TGTGCCAGCAGTTTTATGGGGGGCTCCTACGAGCAGTACTTC
>TRBJ2-7|TRBV18|few|.
CASSPGGGLYEQYF
TGTGCCAGCTCACCCGGAGGGGGCCTCTACGAGCAGTACTTC
>TRBJ2-7|TRBV4-2|few|.
CASSHPLSGEQYF
TGTGCCAGCAGCCACCCCCTCTCGGGGGAGCAGTACTTC
>TRBJ2-2|TRBV7-7|many|TRBD2
CASSLSSGGGTGELFF
TGTGCCAGCAGCTTAAGTAGCGGGGGAGGAACCGGGGAGCTGTTTTTT
>TRBJ1-2|TRBV12-3/TRBV12-4|.|TRBD1
CASSETGGVTF
TGTGCCAGCAGTGAAACAGGGGGCGTCACCTTC
>TRBJ2-5|TRBV6-5|few|.
CASSYFAGEETQYF
TGTGCCAGCAGTTACTTCGCAGGAGAAGAGACCCAGTACTTC
>TRBJ2-2|TRBV25-1|.|.
CASSPRVNTGELFF
TGTGCCAGCAGCCCGCGGGTGAACACCGGGGAGCTGTTTTTT
>TRBJ2-1|TRBV21-1|few|.
CASSKARLAESPCNYNEQFF
TGTGCCAGCAGCAAAGCGCGCCTAGCGGAATCCCCGTGTAACTACAATGAGCAGTTCTTC
>TRBJ2-7|TRBV5-1|.|TRBD1
CASSLLPLQGAANPYEQYF
TGCGCCAGCAGCTTACTTCCCTTACAGGGGGCCGCAAATCCCTACGAGCAGTACTTC
>TRBJ2-3|TRBV10-3|few|TRBD1
CATKDRVTDTQYF
TGTGCCACGAAGGACAGGGTCACAGATACGCAGTATTTT
>TRBJ2-7|TRBV5-1|many|.
CASSLTGTREQYF
TGCGCCAGCAGCTTGACCGGGACGCGGGAGCAGTACTTC
>TRBJ2-3|TRBV20-1|few|TRBD2
CSARGASGRTDTQYF
TGCAGTGCTAGAGGGGCTAGCGGGAGAACAGATACGCAGTATTTT
>TRBJ2-1|TRBV20-1|many|.
CSARDSGGIYNEQFF
TGCAGTGCTAGAGATTCCGGGGGTATTTACAATGAGCAGTTCTTC
>TRBJ2-2|TRBV20-1|many|.
CSARDVSRDNTGELFF
TGCAGTGCTAGAGACGTTAGTCGAGACAACACCGGGGAGCTGTTTTTT
>TRBJ2-3|TRBV7-3|.|.
CAFCLVNRGAEQNTDTQYF
TGTGCCTTCTGCTTAGTTAACCGGGGGGCGGAACAGAACACAGATACGCAGTATTTT
>TRBJ2-2|TRBV28|many|TRBD2
CASSRSGRTGELFF
TGTGCCAGCAGTCGCAGCGGGAGAACCGGGGAGCTGTTTTTT